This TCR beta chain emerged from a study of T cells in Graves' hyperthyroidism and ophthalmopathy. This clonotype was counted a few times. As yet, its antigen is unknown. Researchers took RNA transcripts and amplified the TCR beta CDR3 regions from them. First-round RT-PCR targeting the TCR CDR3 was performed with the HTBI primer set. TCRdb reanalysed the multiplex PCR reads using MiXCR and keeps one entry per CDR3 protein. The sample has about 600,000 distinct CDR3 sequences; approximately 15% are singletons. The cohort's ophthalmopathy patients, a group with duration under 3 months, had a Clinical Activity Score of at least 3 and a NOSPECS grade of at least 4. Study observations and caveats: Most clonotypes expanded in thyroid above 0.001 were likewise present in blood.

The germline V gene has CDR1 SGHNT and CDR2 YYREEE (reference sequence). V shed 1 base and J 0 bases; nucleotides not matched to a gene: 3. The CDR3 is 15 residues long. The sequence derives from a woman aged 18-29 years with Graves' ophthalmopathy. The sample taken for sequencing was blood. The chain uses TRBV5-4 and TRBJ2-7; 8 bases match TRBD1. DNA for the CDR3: TGTGCCAGCAGCTTGAACAGGGGGGTCTCCTACGAGCAGTACTTC. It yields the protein CASSLNRGVSYEQYF.